The rows below give T cell receptor beta chains drawn from one sample of a study of technical replicates of blood from a few donors. Repertoires were generated with immunoSEQ multiplex PCR, while TCRdb's copy carries only in-frame clones and drops some. Of roughly 90,000 clones detected, roughly 94% appear once; the ten largest clones hold around 0.22%. The sequenced sample was T cells isolated from PBMCs. These receptors came from a human donor in good health. Each CDR3 is given with its conserved first and last residue. Each record gives: V gene, CDR3 protein.

v_call: TRBV6-5; cdr3_aa: CASSYSSGQYEQYF
v_call: TRBV5-4; cdr3_aa: CASSFTGMNEQFF
v_call: TRBV5-1; cdr3_aa: CASKGLQDTGELFF
v_call: TRBV4-1; cdr3_aa: CASSLRSSFGLESNEKLFF
v_call: TRBV5-1; cdr3_aa: CASSLGSSVGDTQYF
v_call: TRBV5-1; cdr3_aa: CASSLGTGEGHNSPLHF
v_call: TRBV5-1; cdr3_aa: CASSLDGQGTGTDTQYF
v_call: TRBV19; cdr3_aa: CASRTFMGGAQTEAFF
v_call: TRBV2; cdr3_aa: CASSDIKNIQYF
v_call: TRBV6-5; cdr3_aa: CASRKGYYGYTF